One sample yielded the 16 T cell receptor beta chains listed below, sequenced in a study of blood T cell repertoires in COVID-19. Clones were read by immunoSEQ multiplex PCR, and TCRdb kept only the in-frame ones, dropping some. The data contain 90,000 to 150,000 clones, over 60% of them seen just once; the ten biggest clones take up approximately 4%. Sequencing used peripheral blood. These receptors all stem from a woman at least 80 years old with acute or convalescent COVID-19.

J is TRBJ2-7 and V is TRBV3-1 (or the pseudogene TRBV3-2); D not certain. Per the germline V gene, CDR1 is LGHDT and CDR2 is YNNKEL (reference sequence). The CDR3 length is 11 residues. The V end was cut by 4 bases, the J end by 3 bases, with 4 bases between. CDR3 nucleotide sequence: TGTGCCAGCAGCCTCTACTACGAGCAGTACTTC. The encoded protein is CASSLYYEQYF.

The chain is built from TRBV6-5 and TRBJ1-1, with D possibly matching TRBD1 (6 bases). Looked up from germline, CDR1 is MNHEY and CDR2 is SVGAGI. CDR3 length equals 13 residues. Trimming left V 6 bases short and J 5 bases short, with 13 bases between. Here the CDR3 DNA reads TGTGCCAGCAGCCAACAGGGAAGAACTGAAGCTTTCTTT. It encodes CASSQQGRTEAFF.

This sequence joins TRBV2 and TRBJ1-5, with 10 nucleotides matching TRBD1. CDR3 size: 16 residues. The germline gives CDR1 SNHLY, CDR2 FYNNEI. Germline trimming cut 3 bases from V and 3 bases from J; bases unmatched to any gene: 5. Here the CDR3 reads CASSDTTGGFNQPQHF. DNA for the CDR3: TGTGCCAGCAGTGATACGACAGGGGGCTTCAATCAGCCCCAGCATTTT.

V usage is TRBV4-2 and J usage is TRBJ1-2; no firm D call. V dropped 0 bases and J dropped 5 bases, with 7 bases sitting between them. Germline V CDR1 and CDR2: LGHNA, YNFKEQ. There are 13 residues in the CDR3. The CDR3, as DNA: TGTGCCAGCAGCCAAGAAGAGACTTATGGCTACACCTTC. Translating gives CASSQEETYGYTF.

This chain links TRBV11-2 with TRBJ1-1; 10 bases line up with TRBD1. V lost 6 bases to trimming and J lost 5 bases; unmatched junction nucleotides: 12. Germline CDR1 and CDR2: SGHAT and FQNNGV. This CDR3 is built from 16 residues. The CDR3 coding sequence is TGTGCCAGCAGTTATTTCCCTGACAGGGGGCCGACTGAAGCTTTCTTT. Translation: CASSYFPDRGPTEAFF.

The chain is built from TRBV6-1 and TRBJ1-5; D gene uncertain. Trimming removed 1 base at V and 8 bases at J, with 15 bases between. The CDR3 extends over 15 amino acids. Germline CDR1 and CDR2: MNHNS and SASEGT. CDR3 in amino acids: CASSEGRQAVEPQHF. CDR3 coding DNA: TGTGCCAGCAGTGAAGGTCGGCAGGCCGTAGAGCCCCAGCATTTT.

In its sample, this clone was seen a few times. The chain recombines TRBV19 with TRBJ2-5, with TRBD1 as a possible D gene (5 bases). CDR3 length: 15 amino acids. Germline V gene sequence: CDR1 LNHDA, CDR2 SQIVND (reference sequence). V was shortened by 5 bases and J by 4 bases, with 17 bases between the two germline ends. The CDR3 here is CASSQAQGLGETQYF. The CDR3 DNA reads TGTGCCAGTAGTCAGGCGCAGGGTTTGGGAGAGACCCAGTACTTC.

The gene calls are TRBV7-2 and TRBJ2-7, with D maybe TRBD2 (6 bases). V lost 5 bases and J lost 7, with 21 bases in between. Germline lookup yields CDR1 SGHTA and CDR2 FQGNSA. The CDR3 is made up of 15 amino acids. Here the CDR3 DNA reads TGTGCCAGCAGCGTAGAGCGGGTTTCCCTTGAGGAGCAGTACTTC. Its protein is CASSVERVSLEEQYF.

This rearrangement joins TRBV7-8 to TRBJ1-2; D may be TRBD1 (6 bases). V lost 4 bases and J lost 4, with 13 bases in between. CDR1 is SGHVS, CDR2 FQNEAQ, per germline. The CDR3 has 14 amino acids. In DNA form, the CDR3 reads TGTGCCAGCAGCTCTTTCTGGACAGCCTATGGCTACACCTTC. It yields the protein CASSSFWTAYGYTF. Using reference TRBV7-8 and TRBJ1-2 for the parts outside the CDR3, the full variable domain is GAGVSQSPRYKVAKRGQDVALRCDPISGHVSLFWYQQALGQGPEFLTYFQNEAQLDKSGLPSDRFFAERPEGSVSTLKIQRTQQEDSAVYLCASSSFWTAYGYTFGSGTRLTVV.

This rearrangement joins TRBV3-1 (or the pseudogene TRBV3-2) to TRBJ2-1, with D perhaps matching TRBD2 (6 bases). Deletions cut 4 bases from V and 0 bases from J, with 10 bases between. This CDR3 spans 15 amino acids. Germline CDR1 and CDR2: LGHDT and YNNKEL (reference sequence). CDR3 coding DNA: TGTGCCAGCAGCCCCCAGCGGGCCTCCTACAATGAGCAGTTCTTC. Its translation is CASSPQRASYNEQFF.

The chain recombines TRBV25-1 with TRBJ1-6, with D possibly being TRBD1 (5 bases). V lost 5 bases, J lost 5 bases, and 13 bases lay in between. Per the germline V gene, CDR1 is MGHDK and CDR2 is SYGVNS. This CDR3 is built from 15 residues. DNA for the CDR3: TGTGCCAGCAGTCCCCAGGGAGGGAATAATTCACCCCTCCACTTT. This translates into CASSPQGGNNSPLHF.

The rearrangement uses TRBV28 and TRBJ2-2; 8 bases are shared with TRBD1. V was clipped by 2 bases and J by 6 bases; unmatched bases: 5. CDR1 is MDHEN and CDR2 is SYDVKM in the germline V gene. The CDR3 totals 15 residues. CDR3 loop: CASSLVGQAAGELFF. In DNA form, the CDR3 reads TGTGCCAGCAGTTTAGTGGGACAGGCGGCCGGGGAGCTGTTTTTT.

CDR3 protein: CATSDLGTGIFLNTEAFF. The CDR3 DNA reads TGTGCCACCAGTGACCTTGGGACAGGGATTTTTCTGAACACTGAAGCTTTCTTT. The chain employs TRBV24-1 and TRBJ1-1; 9 bases fit TRBD1. Germline V gives CDR1 KGHDR, CDR2 SFDVKD. With 4 bases clipped from V and 0 bases from J, the junction kept 11 bases outside the gene matches. This CDR3 is built from 18 residues.

The chain carries TRBV29-1 and TRBJ2-1; 7 positions agree with TRBD1. Germline V gene sequence: CDR1 SQVTM, CDR2 ANQGSEA. The CDR3 length is 13 residues. J was trimmed by 3 bases and V by 6 bases; bases with no gene match: 5. In DNA, the CDR3 is TGCAGCGTCGCCGGGACAGTCTACAATGAGCAGTTCTTC. Its protein is CSVAGTVYNEQFF.

This clone came up a few times. V and J are TRBV2 and TRBJ1-6, with TRBD1 matching over 10 bases. The trim removed 6 bases at V and 8 bases at J, leaving 7 bases unmatched. Germline lookup yields CDR1 SNHLY and CDR2 FYNNEI. This CDR3 contains 15 residues. The CDR3 loop is CASSRQGAGDSPLHF. The CDR3 nucleotides read TGTGCCAGCAGCCGACAGGGGGCTGGGGATTCACCCCTCCACTTT.

The chain couples TRBV6-5 to TRBJ1-2; no clear D. CDR1 MNHEY and CDR2 SVGAGI come from the germline V gene. V was clipped by 6 bases and J by 5 bases, with 10 bases between them. This CDR3 is 12 amino acids long. DNA for the CDR3: TGTGCCAGCAGCGATGCGGGGTATGGCTACACCTTC. This sequence encodes CASSDAGYGYTF.